The subject of this entry is one T cell receptor beta chain. What it binds is unknown. From germline, CDR1 is SGHRS and CDR2 YFSETQ. This CDR3 spans 18 amino acids. The J segment lost 3 bases and the V segment lost 0 bases, leaving 14 bases of the junction unmatched. This entry belongs to a study of metastatic and nonmetastatic thyroid tumors. For the study at large: Samples came from malignant and benign thyroid patients, and repertoires were compared across blood and tumor or nodule tissue.

Each patient came to thyroid surgery without any prior treatment (of any kind). Study-wide results and caveats: Malignant thyroid tumors reportedly exceeded benign nodules significantly in TCR beta diversity, with the difference appearing in blood and tumor.

TCRdb re-called the PCR reads with MiXCR. The data show about 35,000 clones, with 25% to 30% seen just once and approximately 8% held by the top ten. Sample: blood. The TCR sequence derives from a female donor with papillary thyroid cancer or a benign thyroid nodule (not recorded which). Some clones in this sample may be carry-over from other donors' samples. The chain uses TRBV5-1 and TRBJ2-7; 8 positions agree with TRBD1. The CDR3 region is CASSLVGLQGVKFYEQYF. CDR3 coding DNA: TGCGCCAGCAGCTTGGTAGGGCTACAGGGGGTCAAGTTCTACGAGCAGTACTTC.